Sequencing of this T cell receptor beta chain was carried out in a study of CD8 T cells in ankylosing spondylitis. There are a few counts of this clonotype. Its cognate antigen is unknown. TCRdb passed the 5' RACE reads through MiXCR, listing each CDR3 protein once. The data contain more than 300,000 distinct CDR3 sequences, around 10% of them singletons. Broader study findings: Before this, some motif variants had been reported in reactive arthritis synovial fluid and blood. Reported data indicate significant enrichment of disease-linked clones within matched ankylosing spondylitis synovial fluid. Several highly homologous variants formed a TCR beta motif that appeared characteristic of ankylosing spondylitis blood.

The receptor was isolated from a female donor with ankylosing spondylitis or in good health (not recorded which). The source material was blood, either unsorted or a sorted T cell fraction (not recorded which).

CDR3 region: CASSPRGETGYGYTF. CDR3 coding DNA: TGCGCCAGCAGCCCCCGTGGGGAGACGGGCTATGGCTACACCTTC. The chain employs TRBV5-1 and TRBJ1-2; D remains ambiguous. Trimming removed 4 bases from V and 4 bases from J, with 17 bases in between. Germline CDR1 reads SGHRS; CDR2 reads YFSETQ. CDR3 length equals 15 residues. The full variable domain, rest sourced from reference TRBV5-1 and TRBJ1-2, is KAGVTQTPRYLIKTRGQQVTLSCSPISGHRSVSWYQQTPGQGLQFLFEYFSETQRNKGNFPGRFSGRQFSNSRSEMNVSTLELGDSALYLCASSPRGETGYGYTFGSGTRLTVV.